This note documents a single T cell receptor (beta chain) sequence. The antigen is undetermined. The method was immunoSEQ multiplex PCR; TCRdb's version includes in-frame clones alone and lacks a portion of them. The sample holds about 73,000 clones, about 79% seen once. The data are from a study of vaccination effects on CD4 cells after COVID-19. The study's findings and limits: Researchers report that only 1 of 255 vaccine-induced clones in healthy vaccinees cross-reacted with common cold coronaviruses. Clones that were induced by infection or by vaccine showed marked contraction late after vaccination.

The germline V gene has CDR1 MNHNY and CDR2 SVGAGI (reference sequence). Trimming pared 6 bases from V and 1 base from J, leaving 9 bases between. The length of the CDR3 is 13 residues. Antigen-specific CD4+ T cells expanded by the ViraFEST assay with viral peptide pools were then sequenced. Upon completion of about 10 days in culture, CD4+ T cells were isolated. Negative nucleocapsid antibody tests before and after vaccination confirmed no previous SARS-CoV-2 infection. Wells of 1.8 million or so PBMC each were grown with approximately 10 IU/ml IL-2 and around 10 ug/ml peptides. The chain employs TRBV6-6 and TRBJ1-1, with D unclear. The input for sequencing was CD4+ T cells from PBMCs cultured with SARS-CoV-2 spike peptides, taken before COVID-19 vaccination. This TCR was recovered from a human donor who received a COVID-19 vaccine. CDR3 amino acids: CASRGSQNTEAFF. The CDR3 DNA reads TGTGCCAGCAGAGGTAGTCAGAACACTGAAGCTTTCTTT.